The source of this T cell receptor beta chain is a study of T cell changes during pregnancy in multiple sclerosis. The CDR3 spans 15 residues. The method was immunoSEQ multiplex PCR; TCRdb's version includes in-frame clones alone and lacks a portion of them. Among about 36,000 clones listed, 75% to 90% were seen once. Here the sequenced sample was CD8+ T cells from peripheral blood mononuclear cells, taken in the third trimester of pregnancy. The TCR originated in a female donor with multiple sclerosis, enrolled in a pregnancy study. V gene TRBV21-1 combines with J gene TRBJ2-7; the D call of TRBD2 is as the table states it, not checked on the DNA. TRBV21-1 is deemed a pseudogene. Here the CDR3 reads CASSKAGGSSYEQYF. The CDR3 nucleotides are TGTGCCAGCAGCAAAGCGGGAGGTTCCTCCTACGAGCAGTACTTC.